The present T cell receptor (beta chain) was sequenced within a study of neoadjuvant anti-PD-1 for oral cavity cancer. The time point was: after neoadjuvant nivolumab, at surgical resection. Repertoires were generated with immunoSEQ multiplex PCR, while TCRdb's copy carries only in-frame clones and drops some. The sample includes 68,000 or so clones, roughly 85% of them seen just once. This sequence originates from a person between 40 and 79 years old with oral cavity squamous cell carcinoma. The sequencing here drew on PBMCs, taken after nivolumab (anti-PD-1) treatment.

The CDR3 bases are TGTGCCTGGGGGTACGGGGCCCATCAGCCCCAGCATTTT. It specifies CAWGYGAHQPQHF. The chain uses TRBV30 and TRBJ1-5; D may be TRBD1 (5 bases). CDR1 GTSNPN and CDR2 SVGIG come from the germline V gene (reference sequence). This CDR3 spans 13 amino acids. Trimming stripped 5 bases from V and 5 bases from J, with 13 bases between.